The 23 T cell receptor beta chains presented below share a single source sample, sequenced in a study of CD8+CD57+ T cells in acquired aplastic anemia. Patients chosen for sequencing had shown CD8+CD57+ cell expansion by flow cytometry. Profiling of TCR beta VDJ combinations and CDR3 sequences used genomic DNA as template. TCRdb re-analysed the reads in MiXCR, keeping a single row per CDR3 protein. Of approximately 470,000 distinct CDR3 sequences in the sample, around 32% were seen once. The sequencing sample was made of sorted CD4+, CD8+, or CD8+CD57+ T cells (not recorded which) from PBMCs. These receptors came from a human donor with aplastic anemia.

This clonotype was observed a handful of times. The rearrangement links TRBV7-9 to TRBJ2-3, with a possible D match to TRBD1 (5 bases). The CDR3 is 14 residues long. Germline CDR1 and CDR2: SEHNR and FQNEAQ (reference sequence). Trimming pared 3 bases from V and 4 bases from J, leaving 11 bases between. CDR3 nucleotide sequence: TGTGCCAGCAGCTTGGAAGGGGCCGCAGATACGCAGTATTTT. Protein product: CASSLEGAADTQYF.

This clonotype was counted at least ten times. The chain combines TRBV9 with TRBJ2-7; 8 bases align to TRBD2. V was pared by 3 bases and J by 2 bases, with 4 bases of the junction left unmatched. The CDR3 is made up of 14 amino acids. CDR1 is SGDLS, CDR2 YYNGEE, per germline. CDR3 sequence: CASSAGGGTYEQYF. The CDR3 coding sequence is TGTGCCAGCAGCGCGGGAGGGGGGACCTACGAGCAGTACTTC.

This clonotype was counted a single time. A much larger clone lies one base from this, so it may be a read error. The chain couples TRBV7-2 to TRBJ1-1; D remains ambiguous. The CDR3 has 12 residues. Germline loops: CDR1 SGHTA, CDR2 FQGNSA. V lost 6 bases and J lost 5, with 10 bases in between. The CDR3 spells CASRLWRTEAFF. As DNA, the CDR3 is TGTGCCAGCAGATTATGGCGGACTGAAGCTTTCTTT.

This clonotype was seen repeatedly, ten times or more. The chain joins TRBV29-1 to TRBJ1-3; D remains ambiguous. V was pared by 4 bases and J by 0 bases, with 10 bases between. This CDR3 has 14 residues. CDR1 and CDR2 from the germline V gene are SQVTM and ANQGSEA. The CDR3 coding sequence is TGCAGCGTTGTAATCCAGGACTCTGGAAACACCATATATTTT. Its translation: CSVVIQDSGNTIYF.

This chain connects TRBV10-3 to TRBJ2-1, with TRBD2 identical over 7 bases. Germline-derived CDR1 and CDR2 are ENHRY and SYGVKD. This CDR3 is 17 amino acids long. The junction had 12 bases not matched to a gene; V was cut back by 4 bases and J by 3 bases. CDR3 DNA: TGTGCCATCAGTGCCCCGGGGGGAGGACGGGACTACAATGAGCAGTTCTTC. Residues: CAISAPGGGRDYNEQFF.

About this clonotype: One base away lies a much larger clone, so this may be a sequencing read error. CDR3 loop: CASSQAGTATDEQYF. The CDR3 DNA sequence: TGTGCCAGCAGCCAAGCAGGGACGGCCACCGACGAGCAGTACTTC. This chain connects TRBV4-2 to TRBJ2-7; perhaps D is TRBD1 or TRBD2 (5 bases each). Germline V gene data show CDR1 as LGHNA and CDR2 as YNFKEQ. The CDR3 has 15 residues. The ends were cut back, 1 base at V and 5 bases at J, with 15 bases in the middle.

The V call is TRBV20-1, the J call TRBJ2-5; 8 bases are a match to TRBD2. The germline V gene encodes CDR1 DFQATT and CDR2 SNEGSKA (reference sequence). CDR3 length: 13 residues. CDR3 DNA: TGCAGCGAAGTCTTCCCGGGGGGGGAGACCCAGTACTTC. This sequence encodes CSEVFPGGETQYF.

This clonotype was detected ten times or more. The chain combines TRBV2 with TRBJ2-7; the match to TRBD2 covers 13 bases. V lost 6 bases and J lost 3; bases outside the gene matches: 11. CDR1 and CDR2 (germline): SNHLY, FYNNEI. This CDR3 is 17 amino acids long. The CDR3 reads CASRGLAGVPRSYEQYF. The CDR3 DNA reads as TGTGCCAGCAGAGGACTAGCGGGGGTACCAAGAAGCTACGAGCAGTACTTC.

With regard to this clonotype: The junction departs from the called germline gene at one end, perhaps through a read error. The chain has TRBV12-5 and TRBJ2-7; TRBD1 agrees at 12 bases. The germline gives CDR1 LGHNT, CDR2 FRNRAP. The CDR3 contains 17 residues. The CDR3 is CASGLVLGQGASFEQYF. CDR3 bases: TGTGCTAGTGGTTTGGTATTGGGACAGGGGGCGTCCTTCGAGCAGTACTTC.

This chain connects TRBV2 to TRBJ2-1; 12 positions agree with TRBD2. The CDR3 sequence is 15 residues long. V dropped 5 bases and J dropped 7; count of bases not matched to a gene: 6. From germline, CDR1 is SNHLY and CDR2 FYNNEI. The DNA for the CDR3 is TGTGCCAGCAGTAGTCGGACTAGCGGGACGAATGAGCAGTTCTTC. It translates to CASSSRTSGTNEQFF.

This clonotype was recorded many times. The DNA for the CDR3 is TGTGCCACCGGGGTTTCGTTGAACGAGCAGTACTTC. Translating it yields CATGVSLNEQYF. The chain couples TRBV12-3 or TRBV12-4 to TRBJ2-7; TRBD2 is a possible D gene (5 bases). The CDR3 spans 12 residues. The V gene lost 10 bases and the J gene lost 5 bases, with 15 bases spanning the gap.

The J gene is TRBJ1-5, the V gene TRBV5-1, with D tentatively TRBD1 (6 bases). CDR1 and CDR2 from the germline V gene are SGHRS and YFSETQ. V was shortened by 2 bases and J by 2 bases, with 11 bases between the two germline ends. The CDR3 loop spans 15 amino acids. CDR3 in DNA: TGCGCCAGCAGCTTCGCAGGGGAGGGCAATCAGCCCCAGCATTTT. It yields the protein CASSFAGEGNQPQHF.

This clonotype was seen many times. The CDR3 end shows no conserved phenylalanine or tryptophan, and so a read error is likely. The rearrangement uses TRBV10-3 and TRBJ1-2; 8 bases are a match to TRBD1. The CDR3 runs to 15 residues. The V gene's germline CDR1 is ENHRY and CDR2 SYGVKD. V was clipped by 2 bases and J by 3 bases; unmatched bases: 5. The CDR3: CAISEGQGLDYGYTS. Written as DNA, the CDR3 is TGTGCCATCAGTGAGGGACAGGGCCTAGACTATGGCTACACCTCC.

The chain recombines TRBV10-3 with TRBJ1-6; 7 bases agree with TRBD1. The junction had 3 bases not matched to a gene; V was cut back by 0 bases and J by 10 bases. This CDR3 is built from 14 residues. CDR1 and CDR2 from the germline V gene are ENHRY and SYGVKD. The CDR3 reads CAISESTGRSPLHF. CDR3 nucleotide sequence: TGTGCCATCAGTGAGTCGACAGGGCGGTCACCCCTCCACTTT.

The sample holds many counts of this clonotype. The V gene is TRBV2, the J gene TRBJ1-6; D is undetermined. The CDR3 length is 14 residues. Germline CDR1 is SNHLY and CDR2 is FYNNEI. V lost 6 bases and J 4 bases, leaving 10 bases between the germline ends. For the CDR3, the DNA is TGTGCCAGCAGGCTGGACGGATATAATTCACCCCTCCACTTT. Protein sequence: CASRLDGYNSPLHF.

This clonotype was detected once. This may stem from a read error, because a much larger clone lies one nucleotide away. The V call is TRBV2, the J call TRBJ1-6; TRBD1 is a possible D gene (6 bases). This CDR3 has 15 residues. Germline CDR1 reads SNHLY; CDR2 reads FYNNEI. The V gene lost 6 bases and the J gene lost 0 bases, with 9 bases spanning the gap. The CDR3 DNA follows: TGTGCCAGCAGGGACAGTGCCTCCTATAATTCACCCCTCCACTTT. It specifies CASRDSASYNSPLHF. The whole variable domain, filled in from reference TRBV2 and TRBJ1-6, reads EPEVTQTPSHQVTQMGQEVILRCVPISNHLYFYWYRQILGQKVEFLVSFYNNEISEKSEIFDDQFSVERPDGSNFTLKIRSTKLEDSAMYFCASRDSASYNSPLHFGNGTRLTVT.

This sequence joins TRBV19 and TRBJ1-5; 9 bases are shared with TRBD1. Looked up from germline, CDR1 is LNHDA and CDR2 is SQIVND (reference sequence). The CDR3 has 16 residues. Losses at the gene ends were 7 bases for V and 4 bases for J; bases not matched to a gene: 11. Here the CDR3 DNA reads TGTGCCAGTACCGTAACAGGGGGCTCATGGAATCAGCCCCAGCATTTT. This gives the protein CASTVTGGSWNQPQHF.

This chain connects TRBV5-4 to TRBJ2-3, with no clear D. Germline-derived CDR1 and CDR2 are SGHNT and YYREEE (reference sequence). The CDR3 contains 13 residues. V was pared by 4 bases and J by 6 bases, with 12 bases between. The CDR3 DNA reads as TGTGCCAGCAGCCCGGTTGGGGTTGATACGCAGTATTTT. Protein product: CASSPVGVDTQYF.

The J gene is TRBJ2-7, the V gene TRBV10-3, with 7 bases that match TRBD2. Per germline, CDR1 ENHRY and CDR2 SYGVKD. V lost 5 bases, J lost 5 bases, and 12 bases stayed unmatched. The CDR3 runs to 15 residues. CDR3: CAISYNTGGRDEQYF. The CDR3 DNA follows: TGTGCCATCAGTTATAACACGGGAGGACGGGACGAGCAGTACTTC.

A note on this clonotype: A junction end diverges from the germline sequence, so it may reflect a read error. The chain combines TRBV15 with TRBJ2-5; D is perhaps TRBD2 (6 bases). The V gene's germline CDR1 is LNHNV and CDR2 YYDKDF (reference sequence). The CDR3 length is 9 residues. CDR3 region: CATSRDRGF. CDR3 nucleotide sequence: TGTGCCACCAGCAGAGATCGGGGGTTC.

The V gene is TRBV27, the J gene TRBJ2-7; D gene unclear. Trimming took 6 bases from V and 6 from J, leaving 12 bases between them. The CDR3 consists of 12 residues. Germline-derived CDR1 and CDR2 are MNHEY and SMNVEV (reference sequence). The CDR3 loop is CASRRVLGEQYF. The CDR3 nucleotides are TGTGCCAGCAGAAGAGTTCTCGGCGAGCAGTACTTC.

Notes on this clonotype: Germline and junction disagree at one end, which may indicate a read error. The chain recombines TRBV7-3 with TRBJ2-7; TRBD2 matches at 13 bases. Looked up from germline, CDR1 is SGHTA and CDR2 is FQGTGA. This CDR3 comprises 19 residues. CDR3 sequence reads: CASSLTPTSGGFNVYEQYF. The DNA of the CDR3 is TGTGCCAGCAGTTTAACCCCGACTAGCGGGGGGTTTAATGTCTACGAGCAGTACTTC.

The chain is built from TRBV7-2 and TRBJ2-7; 7 bases are shared with TRBD1. Losses at the gene ends were 0 bases for V and 2 bases for J; bases not matched to a gene: 13. This CDR3 comprises 18 residues. CDR1 and CDR2 (germline): SGHTA, FQGNSA. The CDR3 region has the DNA TGTGCCAGCAGCTTAGCGAGAAGGACAGGAACTTCAACCTACGAGCAGTACTTC. Amino acid sequence: CASSLARRTGTSTYEQYF.